The next 14 T cell receptor beta chains were all read from a single sample in a study of CD8 T cells in Susac syndrome. RNA was extracted with the RNeasy kit, and a quantity of about 0.45 to 1 ug was reverse transcribed using random hexamers. MiXCR was run by TCRdb on the immunoSEQ multiplex PCR reads, yielding one entry per CDR3 protein. In the table there are more than 95,000 distinct CDR3 sequences, around 94% of which are singletons. The sample consisted of CD4+ T cells from PBMCs. The receptors were sampled from a human donor in good health.

This chain uses TRBV30 with TRBJ2-7; either TRBD1 or TRBD2 may supply D (6 bases each). Trimming removed 3 bases at V and 5 bases at J, with 17 bases between. The CDR3 runs to 14 residues. Germline V gene lookup returns CDR1 GTSNPN and CDR2 SVGIG (reference sequence). The CDR3 spells CAWSLGGGQDEQYF. CDR3 in DNA: TGTGCCTGGAGCCTTGGAGGGGGTCAAGACGAGCAGTACTTC. Complete variable domain (other parts from reference TRBV30 and TRBJ2-7): SQTIHQWPATLVQPVGSPLSLECTVEGTSNPNLYWYRQAAGRGLQLLFYSVGIGQISSEVPQNLSASRPQDRQFILSSKKLLLSDSGFYLCAWSLGGGQDEQYFGPGTRLTVT.

The rearrangement joins TRBV3-1 to TRBJ2-7; 10 bases are a match to TRBD2. This CDR3 is 15 amino acids long. V shed 0 bases, J shed 5 bases, and the junction held 4 bases outside the gene matches. Looked up from germline, CDR1 is LGHDT and CDR2 is YNNKEL (reference sequence). This CDR3 reads CASSQESSGRNEQYF. Here the CDR3 DNA reads TGTGCCAGCAGCCAAGAGTCTAGCGGGAGAAACGAGCAGTACTTC.

The chain employs TRBV6-2 or TRBV6-3 and TRBJ2-2; D gene unclear. The CDR3 is made up of 11 amino acids. V was shortened by 5 bases and J by 7 bases, with 5 bases between the two germline ends. Per germline, CDR1 MNHEY and CDR2 SVGEGT. CDR3 DNA sequence: TGTGCCAGCAGTGACCGCGGGGAGCTGTTTTTT. Translation gives CASSDRGELFF.

This clonotype occurred a few times. The chain employs TRBV29-1 and TRBJ1-2, with D hard to call. CDR3 size: 13 residues. V was cut by 4 bases and J by 1 base, with 10 bases left in between. Germline values: CDR1 SQVTM, CDR2 ANQGSEA. The CDR3: CSVGGDYNYGYTF. In nucleotides, the CDR3 is TGCAGCGTTGGTGGAGACTATAACTATGGCTACACCTTC.

V usage is TRBV6-2 or TRBV6-3 and J usage is TRBJ2-1; D may match TRBD1 or TRBD2 (5 bases each). V lost 2 bases and J lost 4, with 12 bases in between. Germline assignment: CDR1 MNHEY and CDR2 SVGEGT. The CDR3 consists of 15 residues. CDR3 protein: CASSYLGTVYNEQFF. CDR3 DNA sequence: TGTGCCAGCAGTTACCTTGGGACCGTATACAATGAGCAGTTCTTC.

The CDR3 nucleotides read TGCAGCGTTGAAGACCCAAGGGGGCCGGCGGGGGAGACCCAGTACTTC. Residues: CSVEDPRGPAGETQYF. The chain has TRBV29-1 and TRBJ2-5, with D possibly TRBD1 on 7 matching bases. CDR1 and CDR2 from the germline V gene are SQVTM and ANQGSEA. There are 16 residues in the CDR3. V was trimmed by 0 bases and J by 5 bases, leaving 19 bases between them. The variable domain in full, completed from reference TRBV29-1 and TRBJ2-5, reads SAVISQKPSRDICQRGTSLTIQCQVDSQVTMMFWYRQQPGQSLTLIATANQGSEATYESGFVIDKFPISRPNLTFSTLTVSNMSPEDSSIYLCSVEDPRGPAGETQYFGPGTRLLVL.

This chain uses TRBV20-1 with TRBJ1-3; TRBD1 is a possible D gene (6 bases). The CDR3 totals 14 residues. Trimming took off 5 bases at V and 2 bases at J, with 13 bases between the two ends. CDR1 and CDR2 from the germline V gene are DFQATT and SNEGSKA (reference sequence). As DNA, the CDR3 is TGCAGTGCTGCATCGGGGGGGCCTGGAAACACCATATATTTT. Residues: CSAASGGPGNTIYF.

The gene calls are TRBV15 and TRBJ2-7, with TRBD2 as a possible D gene (6 bases). V was clipped by 2 bases and J by 4 bases, with 15 bases between them. The CDR3 extends over 15 amino acids. CDR1 is LNHNV and CDR2 is YYDKDF in the germline V gene (reference sequence). The CDR3 loop is CATSRTSTLSYEQYF. The CDR3 DNA sequence: TGTGCCACCAGCAGAACTAGCACCCTATCTTACGAGCAGTACTTC.

This clonotype is a singleton in its sample. V is TRBV6-2 or TRBV6-3 and J is TRBJ1-5, with D perhaps matching TRBD1 (6 bases). With 2 bases removed from V and 4 bases from J, the gap between germline ends came to 6 bases. The CDR3 has 13 amino acids. Germline loops: CDR1 MNHEY, CDR2 SVGEGT. The CDR3 sequence: CASSYDRNQPQHF. The CDR3 coding sequence is TGTGCCAGCAGTTACGACAGGAATCAGCCCCAGCATTTT.

This chain links TRBV19 with TRBJ1-5, with a tentative D call TRBD1 (5 bases). V gave up 2 bases and J gave up 5 bases, with 16 bases separating them. The CDR3 extends over 16 amino acids. Looked up from germline, CDR1 is LNHDA and CDR2 is SQIVND (reference sequence). CDR3 region: CASSIYGEGKDQPQHF. For the CDR3, the DNA is TGTGCCAGTAGTATATACGGCGAGGGGAAGGATCAGCCCCAGCATTTT.

This chain links TRBV19 with TRBJ2-5, with D possibly being TRBD1 or TRBD2 (5 bases each). The CDR3 length is 15 residues. V was shortened by 1 base and J by 6 bases, with 15 bases between the two germline ends. The germline CDR1 and CDR2 sequences are LNHDA and SQIVND (reference sequence). This CDR3 is CASSIAGDPLQTQYF. As DNA, the CDR3 is TGTGCCAGTAGTATAGCTGGGGACCCGTTACAGACCCAGTACTTC.

Written as DNA, the CDR3 is TGTGCCAGCTCACCACGTGGCCTACAAGAGACCCAGTACTTC. It codes for CASSPRGLQETQYF. The chain uses TRBV18 and TRBJ2-5; D is unresolved. The CDR3 is 14 residues long. Germline V lookup: CDR1 KGHSH, CDR2 LQKENI. V gave up 1 base and J gave up 2 bases, with 8 bases separating them.

This chain joins TRBV2 and TRBJ1-5; 7 nucleotides line up with TRBD1. From germline, CDR1 is SNHLY and CDR2 FYNNEI. CDR3 length equals 15 residues. J was trimmed by 3 bases and V by 6 bases; bases with no gene match: 8. CDR3 sequence: CASRALGQLNQPQHF. As DNA, the CDR3 is TGTGCCAGCAGAGCCCTGGGACAGCTCAATCAGCCCCAGCATTTT.

This clonotype has only one observation. The chain couples TRBV11-2 to TRBJ1-5; the D gene is possibly TRBD1 (5 bases). Germline V CDR1 and CDR2: SGHAT, FQNNGV. The V end lost 5 bases, the J end lost 6 bases, and 17 bases lay between the germline ends. The CDR3 covers 15 residues. In nucleotides, the CDR3 is TGTGCCAGCAGCCCTAGCCGGGAAAGGGGTCAGCCCCAGCATTTT. Its protein is CASSPSRERGQPQHF.